This T cell receptor beta chain was captured by sequencing in a study of human T cells and chemical hapten exposure. Looking at the study overall: Patch tests containing 0.01% DPC, applied to the upper back, were read at 6 days. Patients, a majority of them female, were diagnosed with alopecia areata, totalis or universalis. Study findings and constraints: With DPC sensitization, TCRs exceeding 1 in 1000 frequency showed no change.

There are a few counts of this clonotype. Its antigen remains unknown. CDR1 and CDR2 from the germline V gene are SNHLY and FYNNEI. This CDR3 contains 14 residues. V was clipped by 6 bases and J by 2 bases; unmatched bases: 7. Time point in this sample: patch test 3, about 24 weeks after DPC sensitization. As for treatment: therapeutic diphenylcyclopropenone sensitization with weekly scalp DPC. Blood was drawn before each patch test was applied. TCRdb re-analysed the RACE reads in MiXCR, keeping a single row per CDR3 protein. The sample has under 200,000 distinct CDR3 sequences, 25% to 35% seen once. This specimen was whole blood, taken in connection with sensitization to the hapten diphenylcyclopropenone (DPC). The sequence came from a woman aged 18-30 years with alopecia areata. Some clones in this sample may be carry-over from other donors' samples. The rearrangement uses TRBV2 and TRBJ2-7; 7 positions agree with TRBD1. CDR3 sequence (DNA): TGTGCCAGCAGAGTTCCAGGGGGAACCTACGAGCAGTACTTC. Translation: CASRVPGGTYEQYF.